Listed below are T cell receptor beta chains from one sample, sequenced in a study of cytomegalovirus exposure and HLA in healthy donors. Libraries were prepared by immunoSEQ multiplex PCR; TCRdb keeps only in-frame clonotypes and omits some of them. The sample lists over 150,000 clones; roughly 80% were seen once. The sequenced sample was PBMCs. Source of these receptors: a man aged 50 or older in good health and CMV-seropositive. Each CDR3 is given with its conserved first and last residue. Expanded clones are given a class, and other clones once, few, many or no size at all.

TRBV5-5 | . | CASSLGQSYEQYF
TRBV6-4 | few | CASSDYPGQGARGYTF
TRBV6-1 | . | CASGQNTEAFF
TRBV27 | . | CASSSQTGTFEAFF
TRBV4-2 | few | CASSQPTGNTEAFF
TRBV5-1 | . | CASSLAGTEQETQYF
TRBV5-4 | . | CASSLLDRGLGTGELFF
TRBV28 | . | CASGPGQTNEKLFF
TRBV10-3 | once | CAISESWRGNLYEQYF
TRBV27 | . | CASSATGPLVGYTF
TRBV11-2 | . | CASSISSVNEQFF
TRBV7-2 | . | CASSFERGETQYF
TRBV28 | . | CASSWRISNQPQHF
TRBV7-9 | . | CASSPWGDRGRETQYF
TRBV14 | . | CASSQNSNSRGQYF
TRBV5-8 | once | CASSLTAGGVYGYTF
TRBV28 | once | CASSLVGVGTIYF
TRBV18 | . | CASSRETGRSDTQYF
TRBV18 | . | CASSLGTWTVNTEAFF
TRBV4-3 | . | CASSQDKRNEQFF
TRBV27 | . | CASRRGAVQRLGTDTQYF
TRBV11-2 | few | CASSLANTEAFF
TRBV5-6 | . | CASSSGQGGHEQYF
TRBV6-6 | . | CATISSGANVLTF
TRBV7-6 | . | CASSSTPRQGEVNEQFF
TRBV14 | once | CASSSLGGAYNEQFF
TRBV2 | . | CASSAEQGEAFF
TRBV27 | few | CASSLTGTGYREQYF
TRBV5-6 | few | CASSLGDSTYNEQFF
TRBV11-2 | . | CASSLDWDKYSPLHF
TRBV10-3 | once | CAISDSGGMTEAFF
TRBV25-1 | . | CASSEYPQGASTDTQYF
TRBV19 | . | CASSIVPGVSNQPQHF
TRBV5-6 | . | CASSLEDGRGTIYF
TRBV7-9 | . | CASSLDISAEAFF
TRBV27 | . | CASSQNSYEQYF
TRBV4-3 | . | CASSQGVYGYTF
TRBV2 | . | CASSTGESYEQYF
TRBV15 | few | CATSRDLAGAYNEQFF
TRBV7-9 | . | CASSLSPDSGLNTEAFF
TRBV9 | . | CASSVGAGEIVETQYF
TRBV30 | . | CAWREDLAAQTQYF
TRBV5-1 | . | CASRLPGLHSYNEQFF
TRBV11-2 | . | CASSLHTGDSYEQYF
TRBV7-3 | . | CASAWGGKETQYF
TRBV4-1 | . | CASSARTGGATNTEAFF
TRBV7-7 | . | CASSDNRGLRTGELFF
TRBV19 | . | CASSRTGARTMTQFF
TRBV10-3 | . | CAITTGGSDTGELFF